Below, 24 T cell receptor beta chains from the same sample are listed, as sequenced in a study of Tregs in tolerant kidney transplant recipients. The data were produced by immunoSEQ multiplex PCR, yet TCRdb's version contains in-frame clones alone and is incomplete. The sample carries under 80,000 clones, 70% to 90% recorded once. The sample in question was Tregs from blood, obtained before the transplant. All receptors come from a human donor who received a combined kidney and bone marrow transplant.

The gene calls are TRBV6-6 and TRBJ2-3; the D gene is possibly TRBD1 (5 bases). Germline-derived CDR1 and CDR2 are MNHNY and SVGAGI (reference sequence). The CDR3 is made up of 9 amino acids. CDR3 bases: TGTGCGGGGCAAGATACGCAGTATTTT. Amino acid sequence: CAGQDTQYF.

The rearrangement uses TRBV5-1 and TRBJ1-1, with a weak D call TRBD1 (5 bases). The CDR3 contains 14 residues. Germline V gene data show CDR1 as SGHRS and CDR2 as YFSETQ. The V end was cut by 2 bases, the J end by 5 bases, with 13 bases between. The CDR3, as DNA: TGCGCCAGCAGCTTTCGAGGGGTAGGGACTGAAGCTTTCTTT. It translates to CASSFRGVGTEAFF.

The chain couples TRBV6-5 to TRBJ2-7; D unclear. V was clipped by 6 bases and J by 2 bases, with 11 bases between them. The CDR3 is 13 amino acids. In germline, CDR1 is MNHEY, CDR2 SVGAGI. As DNA, the CDR3 is TGTGCCAGCAGAAGTAGAGGCACCTACGAGCAGTACTTC. Encoded protein: CASRSRGTYEQYF.

This clone showed up just once. The chain carries TRBV6-5 and TRBJ2-7; D might be TRBD1 or TRBD2, each matching 6 bases. In germline, CDR1 is MNHEY, CDR2 SVGAGI. CDR3 length: 13 residues. The V end lost 2 bases, the J end lost 8 bases, and 13 bases lay between the germline ends. CDR3 amino acids: CASSYRGLGKQYF. The CDR3 nucleotides read TGTGCCAGCAGTTACCGGGGGCTGGGGAAGCAGTACTTC.

This clone was detected once. V gene TRBV6-5 combines with J gene TRBJ2-3; perhaps TRBD2 as D (5 bases). The germline CDR1 and CDR2 sequences are MNHEY and SVGAGI. This CDR3 has 13 residues. V was trimmed by 6 bases and J by 0 bases, leaving 7 bases between them. CDR3 nucleotide sequence: TGTGCCAGCAGGAGGGAGAGCACAGATACGCAGTATTTT. Encoded protein: CASRRESTDTQYF.

The sample holds one count of this clone. The chain has TRBV7-2 and TRBJ2-7; D gene ambiguous. Trimming took off 1 base at V and 5 bases at J, with 9 bases between the two ends. This CDR3 comprises 13 residues. Germline V gene data show CDR1 as SGHTA and CDR2 as FQGNSA. CDR3 residues: CASSLGGRDEQYF. CDR3 nucleotide sequence: TGTGCCAGCAGCTTAGGAGGTAGAGACGAGCAGTACTTC.

The J gene is TRBJ2-1, the V gene TRBV5-1, with 10 bases matching TRBD2. Looked up from germline, CDR1 is SGHRS and CDR2 is YFSETQ. V trimming: 7 bases; J trimming: 10 bases; junction bases outside the gene matches: 17. CDR3 size: 16 residues. In nucleotides, the CDR3 is TGCGCCAGCGACCTGGAAGCGGGGGGGCCTCAGAGGGAGCAGTTCTTC. Translating gives CASDLEAGGPQREQFF.

The rearrangement uses TRBV5-6 and TRBJ2-7, with D possibly TRBD1 on 6 matching bases. Germline assignment: CDR1 SGHDT and CDR2 YYEEEE. V shed 0 bases and J shed 13 bases, with 20 bases lying between them. The CDR3 loop spans 14 amino acids. CDR3 in amino acids: CASSLAGHRRGTYF. CDR3 nucleotide sequence: TGTGCCAGCAGCTTGGCGGGACACCGCCGGGGAACCTACTTC.

This chain links TRBV2 with TRBJ1-2; TRBD1 aligns across 9 bases. After removal of 4 bases from V and 2 bases from J, the junction contained 2 bases not matched to a gene. CDR3 length: 14 amino acids. The V gene's germline CDR1 is SNHLY and CDR2 FYNNEI. CDR3 sequence: CASSGQGGNYGYTF. The CDR3 DNA sequence: TGTGCCAGCAGTGGACAGGGGGGGAACTATGGCTACACCTTC.

The chain has TRBV20-1 and TRBJ2-1; D remains ambiguous. Germline assignment: CDR1 DFQATT and CDR2 SNEGSKA (reference sequence). Trimming stripped 6 bases from V and 5 bases from J, with 8 bases between. The CDR3 extends over 11 amino acids. CDR3 nucleotide sequence: TGCAGTGCCTCGACCCACAATGAGCAGTTCTTC. Translated: CSASTHNEQFF.

The V call is TRBV28, the J call TRBJ2-1, with a possible D match to TRBD1 (5 bases). Trimming shortened V by 6 bases and J by 3 bases, and 18 bases separated the two germline ends. The CDR3 consists of 16 residues. The V gene's germline CDR1 is MDHEN and CDR2 SYDVKM. CDR3 DNA sequence: TGTGCCAGCAGCTACCTCCCTGACAGCTACTACAATGAGCAGTTCTTC. This translates into CASSYLPDSYYNEQFF.

This clone was seen a few times. V usage is TRBV4-3 and J usage is TRBJ2-7, with D possibly TRBD2 on 5 matching bases. Trimming cost V 1 base and J 4 bases, with 14 bases left between them. Germline loops: CDR1 LGHNA, CDR2 YSLEER. This CDR3 has 15 residues. The CDR3 loop is CASSQAPGSGYEQYF. The CDR3, as DNA: TGCGCCAGCAGCCAAGCCCCGGGGTCGGGGTACGAGCAGTACTTC.

This chain links TRBV6-5 with TRBJ2-3, with D perhaps matching TRBD2 (6 bases). Germline lookup yields CDR1 MNHEY and CDR2 SVGAGI. Trimming took 7 bases from V and 0 from J, leaving 14 bases between them. The CDR3 has 15 amino acids. The CDR3 nucleotides are TGTGCCAGCAACCACGGAGGGTCCAGCACAGATACGCAGTATTTT. It encodes CASNHGGSSTDTQYF.

This clone was seen a handful of times. The rearrangement links TRBV11-2 to TRBJ2-1; D might be TRBD2 (5 bases). The V gene's germline CDR1 is SGHAT and CDR2 FQNNGV. V was clipped by 0 bases and J by 7 bases, with 7 bases between them. The CDR3 is made up of 13 amino acids. CDR3 in amino acids: CASSLDLANEQFF. The CDR3 bases are TGTGCCAGCAGCTTAGATCTAGCAAATGAGCAGTTCTTC.

V gene TRBV7-9 combines with J gene TRBJ2-7; TRBD1 aligns across 9 bases. With 6 bases clipped from V and 5 bases from J, the junction kept 11 bases outside the gene matches. Per the germline V gene, CDR1 is SEHNR and CDR2 is FQNEAQ (reference sequence). The CDR3 runs to 15 residues. The CDR3 sequence is CASRKPGQGRDEQYF. The DNA of the CDR3 is TGTGCCAGCAGGAAACCGGGACAGGGACGTGACGAGCAGTACTTC.

Details on this clone: A junction boundary mismatches the germline segment, possibly from a read error. V and J are TRBV7-2 and TRBJ2-2; TRBD1 matches 7 bases. Germline lookup yields CDR1 SGHTA and CDR2 FQGNSA. The CDR3 covers 16 residues. This CDR3 reads CASSVAGTVNTGELFF. The CDR3 DNA follows: TGTGCCAGCAGCGTAGCCGGGACAGTGAACACCGGGGAGCTGTTTTTT.

This chain connects TRBV5-1 to TRBJ2-7; 10 bases line up with TRBD2. With 4 bases clipped from V and 0 bases from J, the junction kept 7 bases outside the gene matches. The CDR3 runs 16 residues. Germline loops: CDR1 SGHRS, CDR2 YFSETQ. CDR3 amino acids: CASSRASGGSSYEQYF. The CDR3 nucleotides read TGCGCCAGCAGCCGCGCTAGCGGGGGAAGCTCCTACGAGCAGTACTTC.

This chain connects TRBV7-9 to TRBJ1-5; D not certain. The V gene lost 1 base and the J gene lost 2 bases, with 18 bases spanning the gap. The CDR3 covers 18 residues. The V gene's germline CDR1 is SEHNR and CDR2 FQNEAQ (reference sequence). DNA of the CDR3: TGTGCCAGCAGCTTAGACAATTTTGAGGTGAAGGGCAATCAGCCCCAGCATTTT. This encodes CASSLDNFEVKGNQPQHF. The variable domain in full, completed from reference TRBV7-9 and TRBJ1-5, reads DTGVSQNPRHKITKRGQNVTFRCDPISEHNRLYWYRQTLGQGPEFLTYFQNEAQLEKSRLLSDRFSAERPKGSFSTLEIQRTEQGDSAMYLCASSLDNFEVKGNQPQHFGDGTRLSIL.

This chain uses TRBV5-1 with TRBJ1-1, with TRBD1 matching 9 bases. Germline V gene data show CDR1 as SGHRS and CDR2 as YFSETQ. The CDR3 sequence is 17 residues long. J was trimmed by 1 base and V by 3 bases; bases with no gene match: 10. The CDR3 DNA is TGCGCCAGCAGCTCGGGACAGGGTAAAGCCCGGAACACTGAAGCTTTCTTT. Its translation is CASSSGQGKARNTEAFF.

The V and J genes are TRBV11-2 and TRBJ1-5, with D hard to call. There are 15 residues in the CDR3. Between the trimmed V and J ends, which lost 0 bases and 5 bases, there was a span of 11 bases. Looked up from germline, CDR1 is SGHAT and CDR2 is FQNNGV. CDR3 nucleotides: TGTGCCAGCAGCTTAGATTGGGGAAAGGATCAGCCCCAGCATTTT. Translated, it gives CASSLDWGKDQPQHF.

The chain is built from TRBV7-2 and TRBJ2-4, with unresolved D. From germline, CDR1 is SGHTA and CDR2 FQGNSA. Deletions cut 2 bases from V and 0 bases from J, with 14 bases between. This CDR3 is built from 17 residues. The CDR3 protein is CASSLMGRHGAKNIQYF. CDR3 sequence (DNA): TGTGCCAGCAGCTTAATGGGCCGCCACGGAGCCAAAAACATTCAGTACTTC.

The V call is TRBV6-1, the J call TRBJ2-1, with D hard to call. Germline V gives CDR1 MNHNS, CDR2 SASEGT. Trimming took 8 bases from V and 6 from J, leaving 17 bases between them. The CDR3 sequence is 14 residues long. CDR3 coding DNA: TGTGCCAGCGGCCGAGGTGGCCATCGCAATGAGCAGTTCTTC. Its protein product is CASGRGGHRNEQFF.

The chain links TRBV7-6 to TRBJ2-7; a possible D gene is TRBD1 (5 bases). The length of the CDR3 is 14 residues. V was pared by 5 bases and J by 0 bases, with 11 bases between. Germline V gene sequence: CDR1 SGHVS, CDR2 FNYEAQ. The CDR3 nucleotides are TGTGCCAGCAGCCTATACGACAGCTCCTACGAGCAGTACTTC. Translating gives CASSLYDSSYEQYF.

This clone has only a few counts. The V and J genes are TRBV6-5 and TRBJ1-2, with TRBD1 as a possible D gene (6 bases). Per germline, CDR1 MNHEY and CDR2 SVGAGI. Deletions cut 10 bases from V and 0 bases from J, with 12 bases between. The CDR3 runs 13 residues. CDR3 bases: TGTGCCACCCGAGGGGGGGCTAACTATGGCTACACCTTC. Residues: CATRGGANYGYTF.